This T cell receptor beta chain originates from a study of control samples from healthy donors and cancer patients (dated by TCRdb to 2018 to 2021). The CDR3 numbers 13 residues from cysteine through phenylalanine. The entry retains the CDR3 DNA only, 39 bases that are in frame from base 1. The junction shows trimming of 5 bases on V and 6 bases on J, and the gene matches do not reach 3 bases of it. CDR1 and CDR2 were assigned from the germline V gene (reference sequence) as PRHDT and FYEKMQ. Receptors were amplified or captured by the immunoSEQ multiplex PCR assay. The clones in this table, taken by TCRdb from immuneACCESS, are in-frame only. Not every clone is retained; where verified, under half of the shortfall comes from an unresolved V gene, and the cause of the rest is unknown. This sample's listing comprises about 210,000 clones. The ten largest clones capture around 2% of the sample. On this clone: Its specific antigen is unknown.

The V gene is TRBV13 and the J gene is TRBJ1-2; 10 central nucleotides agree with TRBD1. This TCR was sampled from a woman in her twenties or thirties in good health. Material for sequencing was blood. The CDR3 loop reads CASSPGTGDGYTF. In nucleotide form, the sequence is TGTGCCAGCAGCCCCGGGACAGGGGATGGCTACACCTTC.